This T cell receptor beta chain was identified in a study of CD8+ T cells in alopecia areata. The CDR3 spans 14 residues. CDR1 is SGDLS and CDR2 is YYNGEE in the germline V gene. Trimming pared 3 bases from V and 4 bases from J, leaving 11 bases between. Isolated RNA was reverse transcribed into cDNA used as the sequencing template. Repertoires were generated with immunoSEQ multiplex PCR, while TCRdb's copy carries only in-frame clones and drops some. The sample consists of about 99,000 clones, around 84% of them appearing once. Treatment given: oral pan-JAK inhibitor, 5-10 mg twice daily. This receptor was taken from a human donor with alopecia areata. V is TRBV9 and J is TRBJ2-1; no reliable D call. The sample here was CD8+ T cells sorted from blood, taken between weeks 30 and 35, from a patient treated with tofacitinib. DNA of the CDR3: TGTGCCAGCAGCGCCACGACCGGTTACAATGAGCAGTTCTTC. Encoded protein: CASSATTGYNEQFF.